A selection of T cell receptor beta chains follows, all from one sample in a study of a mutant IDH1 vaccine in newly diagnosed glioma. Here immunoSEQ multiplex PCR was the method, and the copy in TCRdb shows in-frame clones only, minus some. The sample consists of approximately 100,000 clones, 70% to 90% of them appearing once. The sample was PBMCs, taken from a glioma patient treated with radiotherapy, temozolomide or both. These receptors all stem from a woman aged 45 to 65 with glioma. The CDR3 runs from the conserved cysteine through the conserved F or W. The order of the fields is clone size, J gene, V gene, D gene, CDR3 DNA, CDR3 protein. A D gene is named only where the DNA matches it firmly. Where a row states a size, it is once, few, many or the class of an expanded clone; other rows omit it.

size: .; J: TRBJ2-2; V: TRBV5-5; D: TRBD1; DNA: TGTGCCAGCAGCGGACAGGGGACCGGGGAGCTGTTTTTT; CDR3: CASSGQGTGELFF
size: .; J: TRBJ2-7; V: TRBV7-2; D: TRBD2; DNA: TGTGCCAGCAGCTTAGGCGGCGGGAGGTGGGGAGAGCAGTACTTC; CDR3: CASSLGGGRWGEQYF
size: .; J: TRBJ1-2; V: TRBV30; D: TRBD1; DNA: TGTGCCTGGAGTGGCGACAGGGCGGGCTACACCTTC; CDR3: CAWSGDRAGYTF
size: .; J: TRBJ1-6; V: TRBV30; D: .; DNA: TGTGCATTAAGAACGAGCTCCTATAATTCACCCCTCCACTTT; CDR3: CALRTSSYNSPLHF
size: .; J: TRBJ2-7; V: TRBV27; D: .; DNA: TGTGCCAGCACTCAGGGTTACGAGCAGTACTTC; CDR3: CASTQGYEQYF
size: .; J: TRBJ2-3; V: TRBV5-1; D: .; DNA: TGCGCCAGCAGCCATGGCAGGGGAGGTACAGATACGCAGTATTTT; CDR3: CASSHGRGGTDTQYF
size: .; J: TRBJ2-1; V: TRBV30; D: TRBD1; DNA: TGTGCCTGGATGCCCCGTGGGGCAGGGGGCAATGAGCAGTTCTTC; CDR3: CAWMPRGAGGNEQFF
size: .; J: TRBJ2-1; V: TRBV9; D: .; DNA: TGTGCCAGCAGCGTCGGGAGAAATCCCCCCCACAATGAGCAGTTCTTC; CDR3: CASSVGRNPPHNEQFF
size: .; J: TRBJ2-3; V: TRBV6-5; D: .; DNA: TGTGCCAGCAGTTACCTGGGGGTTAATCCGGGAGATACGCAGTATTTT; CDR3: CASSYLGVNPGDTQYF
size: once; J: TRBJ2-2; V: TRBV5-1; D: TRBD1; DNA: TGCGCCAGCAGCTCGGGGACAGGGGGTGTCACCGGGGAGCTGTTTTTT; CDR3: CASSSGTGGVTGELFF
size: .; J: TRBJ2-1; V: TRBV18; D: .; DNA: TGTGCCAGCTCACCAACGCAGGTTGAATACAATGAGCAGTTCTTC; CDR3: CASSPTQVEYNEQFF
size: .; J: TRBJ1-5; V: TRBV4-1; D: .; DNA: TGCGCCAGCAGCCAAGATGGTTATTTGGGGAGACGTGGCAATCAGCCCCAGCATTTT; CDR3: CASSQDGYLGRRGNQPQHF
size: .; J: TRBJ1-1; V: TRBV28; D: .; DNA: TGTGCCAGCTACGGAGGGACTGAAGCTTTCTTT; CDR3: CASYGGTEAFF
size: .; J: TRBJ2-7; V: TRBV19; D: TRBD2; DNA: TGTGCCAGTAGTGTAGGACTAGCGGAGGGACCTTTGGAGCAGTACTTC; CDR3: CASSVGLAEGPLEQYF
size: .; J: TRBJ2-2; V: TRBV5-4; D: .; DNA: TGTGCCAGCAGCTTAGGGACATCGAACACCGGGGAGCTGTTTTTT; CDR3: CASSLGTSNTGELFF
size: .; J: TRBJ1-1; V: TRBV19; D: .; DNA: TGTGCCAGTAGGCAACAGGGAAGTAGGACTGAAGCTTTCTTT; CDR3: CASRQQGSRTEAFF
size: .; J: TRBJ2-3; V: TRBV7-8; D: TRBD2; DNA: TGTGCCAGCAGCACCCGACTAGCGGGAGTGGTAGATACGCAGTATTTT; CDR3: CASSTRLAGVVDTQYF
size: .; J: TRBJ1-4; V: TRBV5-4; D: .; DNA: TGTGCCAGCAGCTCTCAACAGGAGACTAATGAAAAACTGTTTTTT; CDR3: CASSSQQETNEKLFF
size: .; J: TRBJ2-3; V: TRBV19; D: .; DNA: TGTGCCAGTAGTATTCCCAACCCCGGTGGTACGCAGTATTTT; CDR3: CASSIPNPGGTQYF
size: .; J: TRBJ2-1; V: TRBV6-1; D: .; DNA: TGTGCCAGCATGGTCCGCCCGGCCGACAATGAGCAGTTCTTC; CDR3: CASMVRPADNEQFF